These T cell receptor beta chains were read from a single sample in a study of blood T cell repertoires in COVID-19. Clones were read by immunoSEQ multiplex PCR, and TCRdb kept only the in-frame ones, dropping some. The sample gives about 240,000 clones, approximately 85% of which show up once; around 12% is in the top ten. The specimen was peripheral blood. Every receptor here comes from an elderly man with acute or convalescent COVID-19. The CDR3 runs from the conserved cysteine through the conserved F or W. D genes are given only for firm matches.

v_call	d_call	cdr3_aa
TRBV6-5	.	CASTTVYSNQPQHF
TRBV27	.	CASSREGAYEQFF
TRBV3-1/TRBV3-2	.	CASSLGQTINTEAFF
TRBV25-1	.	CASSGLEKTQYF
TRBV19	TRBD1	CASSATGGSPLHF
TRBV3-1/TRBV3-2	.	CASSQDPSYGYTF
TRBV24-1	.	CATSDSLVSTQYF
TRBV5-6	.	CASSFGTDKEKLFF
TRBV2	TRBD1	CASNRRGQQDSPLHF
TRBV28	TRBD1	CASSLVQGAANAEAFF
TRBV11-2	TRBD1	CASSLSGQGVQYF
TRBV11-1	.	CASSLGGSTYGYTF
TRBV19	.	CASRDSGGPYEQYF
TRBV5-1	.	CASSLDLGNTIYF
TRBV28	.	CASSGQPYGYTF
TRBV6-2/TRBV6-3	TRBD2	CASRPTSGGAAGELFF
TRBV12-3/TRBV12-4	.	CASSSPGELFF
TRBV7-2	TRBD1	CASSPRGSSRSTDTQYF
TRBV5-1	.	CASSSSQGGYGYTF
TRBV28	TRBD1	CASREDRRDGYTF
TRBV6-5	.	CASSRQGTSYEQYF
TRBV4-1	.	CASSQDRQLRYEQYF
TRBV6-6	.	CASSYSTGQETQYF
TRBV10-3	TRBD1	CAIRGQVGETQYF
TRBV2	.	CASSALGGQPQHF
TRBV5-1	.	CASSLAGYSNQPQHF
TRBV5-1	.	CASSPGLRTEAFF
TRBV6-5	.	CASSRTTLGNTIYF
TRBV19	TRBD1	CASQTSGTGGDESPLHF
TRBV5-4	.	CASSLGQEDYGYTF
TRBV2	TRBD1	CASSLGTGNYEQYF
TRBV27	TRBD2	CASSPSPGLARNEQFF
TRBV6-5	TRBD1	CASSYATGVENTIYF
TRBV21-1	.	CASSLRKRGKGAFF
TRBV7-3	.	CASSLIGAARGYTF
TRBV28	TRBD1	CASRALGTGLMNTEAFF
TRBV11-2	.	CASSLGLLQPQHF
TRBV7-2	TRBD1	CASSLVGTGGATEAFF
TRBV15	TRBD1	CATSKDRGSEAFF
TRBV9	.	CASSVDGRGDQPQHF
TRBV28	TRBD2	CASRPRTSGGQIEQFF
TRBV19	.	CASSIAQGFGNTEAFF
TRBV4-1	.	CASSQESPRGQYF
TRBV7-6	TRBD1	CASSTSGGSEQYF
TRBV7-9	.	CASSLTTGELFF
TRBV3-1/TRBV3-2	TRBD2	CASSPLAGGKETQYF
TRBV29-1	TRBD2	CSVTRLAGGTGELFF
TRBV5-5	TRBD1	CASSRGQGRDTEAFF
TRBV29-1	TRBD1	CSGGQGSYNEQFF
TRBV7-2	TRBD2	CASSLGGLAGETQYF
TRBV5-1	TRBD1	CASSSFPGQGYEQYF
TRBV7-8	.	CASYSGDEQFF
TRBV18	TRBD2	CASSPGRAPDTQYF
TRBV27	.	CASSWDTQGLYGYTF
TRBV5-1	.	CASSPGLEQYF